The 14 T cell receptor beta chains below were found in one sample sequenced in a study of Ad26.COV2.S vaccination and SARS-CoV-2 variants. TCRdb keeps only in-frame clones here, not all; method: immunoSEQ multiplex PCR. This table holds about 94,000 clones, approximately 77% found once. Sequenced material: peripheral blood, taken after recovery from COVID-19. The source is a human donor who had recovered from COVID-19.

This chain uses TRBV6-5 with TRBJ2-7; D is perhaps TRBD1 (6 bases). CDR3 size: 15 residues. Trimming removed 2 bases from V and 0 bases from J, with 11 bases in between. The germline V gene has CDR1 MNHEY and CDR2 SVGAGI. CDR3 region: CASSYGPRGSYEQYF. The CDR3 DNA reads as TGTGCCAGCAGTTACGGCCCCAGGGGCTCCTACGAGCAGTACTTC.

The gene calls are TRBV7-8 and TRBJ1-2; unclear D gene. CDR3 length equals 14 residues. The V and J ends lost 5 bases and 8 bases respectively, with 18 bases between them. CDR1 and CDR2 (germline): SGHVS, FQNEAQ. CDR3 protein: CASSPRASSYGYTF. CDR3 in DNA: TGTGCCAGCAGCCCTCGGGCCTCGTCGTACGGCTACACCTTC.

The V call is TRBV7-2, the J call TRBJ2-7; TRBD2 matches 7 bases. The ends lost 1 base at V and 5 bases at J; junction bases unmatched: 8. Germline-derived CDR1 and CDR2 are SGHTA and FQGNSA. This CDR3 has 15 amino acids. The CDR3 loop reads CASSLVPGGLNEQYF. CDR3 bases: TGTGCCAGCAGCTTAGTTCCGGGAGGTTTGAACGAGCAGTACTTC. The full variable domain, its missing parts supplied by reference TRBV7-2 and TRBJ2-7, is GAGVSQSPSNKVTEKGKDVELRCDPISGHTALYWYRQSLGQGLEFLIYFQGNSAPDKSGLPSDRFSAERTGGSVSTLTIQRTQQEDSAVYLCASSLVPGGLNEQYFGPGTRLTVT.

The CDR3, as DNA: TGTGCCAGCAGGCCGGGGGGGAGTGGCAATCAGCCCCAGCATTTT. Protein product: CASRPGGSGNQPQHF. V usage is TRBV28 and J usage is TRBJ1-5; weak D call: TRBD1 (5 bases). This CDR3 has 15 residues. Trimming took off 6 bases at V and 2 bases at J, with 14 bases between the two ends. Germline V gene data show CDR1 as MDHEN and CDR2 as SYDVKM.

The chain employs TRBV18 and TRBJ2-4, with D tentatively TRBD1 (5 bases). This CDR3 is built from 14 residues. With 8 bases removed from V and 0 bases from J, the gap between germline ends came to 11 bases. Germline CDR1 and CDR2: KGHSH and LQKENI. The CDR3 region is CASTRQPAKNIQYF. The CDR3 region has the DNA TGTGCCAGCACACGACAGCCAGCCAAAAACATTCAGTACTTC.

This sequence joins TRBV7-8 and TRBJ2-1; TRBD1 matches at 12 bases. Trimming removed 7 bases from V and 4 bases from J; junction bases left unmatched: 5. The CDR3 covers 15 residues. Germline V gene sequence: CDR1 SGHVS, CDR2 FQNEAQ. The CDR3 region is CASTRDRGLYNEQFF. DNA for the CDR3: TGTGCCAGCACCCGGGACAGGGGGCTTTACAATGAGCAGTTCTTC. The variable domain in full, with the rest retrieved from reference TRBV7-8 and TRBJ2-1, is GAGVSQSPRYKVAKRGQDVALRCDPISGHVSLFWYQQALGQGPEFLTYFQNEAQLDKSGLPSDRFFAERPEGSVSTLKIQRTQQEDSAVYLCASTRDRGLYNEQFFGPGTRLTVL.

This clone showed up just a few times. The V and J genes are TRBV24-1 and TRBJ1-1, with no clear D. The CDR3 covers 12 residues. Trimming removed 4 bases from V and 4 bases from J, with 6 bases in between. From germline, CDR1 is KGHDR and CDR2 SFDVKD. The CDR3 sequence is CATSEGRTEAFF. In DNA form, the CDR3 reads TGTGCCACCAGTGAGGGTCGCACTGAAGCTTTCTTT.

This chain's CDR3 is CASSLPGSRHTEAFF. DNA of the CDR3: TGTGCCAGCAGCTTGCCAGGGAGTAGACACACTGAAGCTTTCTTT. The rearrangement uses TRBV5-6 and TRBJ1-1, with D possibly TRBD1 on 5 matching bases. CDR3 length equals 15 residues. Between the trimmed V and J ends, which lost 1 base and 3 bases, there was a span of 13 bases. Germline CDR1 is SGHDT and CDR2 is YYEEEE.

V usage is TRBV20-1 and J usage is TRBJ1-5, with D unclear. Per the germline V gene, CDR1 is DFQATT and CDR2 is SNEGSKA (reference sequence). V gave up 3 bases and J gave up 6 bases, with 12 bases separating them. The CDR3 totals 13 residues. The CDR3 sequence is CSASATYTQPQHF. The CDR3 region has the DNA TGCAGTGCTAGTGCCACCTATACTCAGCCCCAGCATTTT.

This rearrangement joins TRBV7-2 to TRBJ1-1, with D perhaps TRBD1 (5 bases). The germline V gene encodes CDR1 SGHTA and CDR2 FQGNSA. Trimming cost V 1 base and J 5 bases, with 8 bases left between them. The CDR3 consists of 13 residues. This CDR3 reads CASSLGGSTEAFF. The CDR3 region has the DNA TGTGCCAGCAGCTTAGGGGGGAGTACTGAAGCTTTCTTT. Variable domain in full (rest from reference TRBV7-2 and TRBJ1-1): GAGVSQSPSNKVTEKGKDVELRCDPISGHTALYWYRQSLGQGLEFLIYFQGNSAPDKSGLPSDRFSAERTGGSVSTLTIQRTQQEDSAVYLCASSLGGSTEAFFGQGTRLTVV.

The rearrangement links TRBV4-1 to TRBJ1-2; TRBD1 matches at 7 bases. V gave up 1 base and J gave up 8 bases; unmatched junction bases: 7. The CDR3 length is 14 residues. Germline values: CDR1 MGHRA, CDR2 YSYEKL. The DNA of the CDR3 is TGCGCCAGCAGCCAAGGAACACAGGGGAAAGGCTACACCTTC. This gives the protein CASSQGTQGKGYTF.

The genes are TRBV4-2 and TRBJ2-7; 9 bases map to TRBD2. CDR3 length: 15 residues. Germline V gives CDR1 LGHNA, CDR2 YNFKEQ. Trimming at V came to 8 bases and at J to 0 bases, leaving 8 bases not matched to a gene. The CDR3 here is CASGPSGKSSYEQYF. For the CDR3, the DNA is TGTGCCAGCGGGCCTAGCGGGAAGAGCTCCTACGAGCAGTACTTC.

This chain connects TRBV19 to TRBJ1-1, with TRBD1 matching 7 bases. Germline V gene data show CDR1 as LNHDA and CDR2 as SQIVND (reference sequence). With V trimmed by 4 bases and J by 6 bases, 11 bases remained unmatched. This CDR3 is built from 15 residues. As DNA, the CDR3 is TGTGCCAGTAGTACCTTCCACAGGGGCTCGTCTGAAGCTTTCTTT. It is translated as CASSTFHRGSSEAFF.

The chain couples TRBV7-8 to TRBJ2-7; D is possibly TRBD1 (6 bases). CDR3 length equals 15 residues. Looked up from germline, CDR1 is SGHVS and CDR2 is FQNEAQ. V lost 5 bases, J lost 2 bases, and 16 bases lay in between. CDR3 in DNA: TGTGCCAGCAGCCCCCACAGGGACCGTACCTACGAGCAGTACTTC. It specifies CASSPHRDRTYEQYF.